What follows describes a single T cell receptor beta chain. Its antigen remains unknown. Other DNA sequences in the same sample also yield this CDR3. Isolated RNA was reverse transcribed into cDNA used as the sequencing template. The assay was immunoSEQ multiplex PCR, and TCRdb's table has in-frame clones only and misses some. The sample lists about 140,000 clones; around 57% were seen once. A FACSAria was used to sort CD4+ and CD8+ T cells. These cells came from PBMCs. This sample was taken from a study of CD8+ T cells in alopecia areata. CDR1 is SQVTM, CDR2 ANQGSEA, per germline. V was clipped by 6 bases and J by 0 bases, with 6 bases between them. This CDR3 region has 13 residues. Study observations and caveats: Normal scalp showed lower clonality than lesional scalp, especially alopecia totalis/universalis.

Sequenced input: CD4+ T cells sorted from blood. The origin of this receptor is a human donor in good health. The chain uses TRBV29-1 and TRBJ2-6; D call uncertain. For the CDR3, the DNA is TGCAGCGTAGACTCCTCTGGGGCCAACGTCCTGACTTTC. Translating gives CSVDSSGANVLTF.